This TCR beta chain is drawn from a study of human T cells and chemical hapten exposure. Study overall: A mostly female patient group had alopecia areata, totalis or universalis.

Indicated time point: pre-sensitization, week 0. Treatment in this sample: therapeutic diphenylcyclopropenone sensitization with weekly scalp DPC. Unmatched junction bases numbered 6, after V lost 4 bases and J lost 7 bases. This CDR3 contains 13 residues. Points on this clonotype: As the CDR3 is not closed by the conserved phenylalanine or tryptophan, this likely results from a read error.

In the authors' workflow: Sampled TCR counts reached a median of 95,638 per sample, with values ranging from roughly 20,000 to 700,000. A single record per CDR3 protein comes from TCRdb applying MiXCR to the RACE reads. The V and J calls were determined by TCRdb, not by the authors. This sample has 350,000 to 400,000 distinct CDR3 sequences, with 4.5% to 6% found just once. The rearrangement links TRBV12-3 or TRBV12-4 to TRBJ1-2; the match to TRBD1 covers 7 bases. Source: whole blood, taken in connection with sensitization to the hapten diphenylcyclopropenone (DPC). The origin of this receptor is a woman in her fifties or sixties with alopecia areata. Some clones in this sample may be carry-over from other donors' samples. The CDR3 DNA reads as TGTGCCAGCAGTTCTCGACGACAGGGTGGCTACACCTTA. Amino acid sequence: CASSSRRQGGYTL.